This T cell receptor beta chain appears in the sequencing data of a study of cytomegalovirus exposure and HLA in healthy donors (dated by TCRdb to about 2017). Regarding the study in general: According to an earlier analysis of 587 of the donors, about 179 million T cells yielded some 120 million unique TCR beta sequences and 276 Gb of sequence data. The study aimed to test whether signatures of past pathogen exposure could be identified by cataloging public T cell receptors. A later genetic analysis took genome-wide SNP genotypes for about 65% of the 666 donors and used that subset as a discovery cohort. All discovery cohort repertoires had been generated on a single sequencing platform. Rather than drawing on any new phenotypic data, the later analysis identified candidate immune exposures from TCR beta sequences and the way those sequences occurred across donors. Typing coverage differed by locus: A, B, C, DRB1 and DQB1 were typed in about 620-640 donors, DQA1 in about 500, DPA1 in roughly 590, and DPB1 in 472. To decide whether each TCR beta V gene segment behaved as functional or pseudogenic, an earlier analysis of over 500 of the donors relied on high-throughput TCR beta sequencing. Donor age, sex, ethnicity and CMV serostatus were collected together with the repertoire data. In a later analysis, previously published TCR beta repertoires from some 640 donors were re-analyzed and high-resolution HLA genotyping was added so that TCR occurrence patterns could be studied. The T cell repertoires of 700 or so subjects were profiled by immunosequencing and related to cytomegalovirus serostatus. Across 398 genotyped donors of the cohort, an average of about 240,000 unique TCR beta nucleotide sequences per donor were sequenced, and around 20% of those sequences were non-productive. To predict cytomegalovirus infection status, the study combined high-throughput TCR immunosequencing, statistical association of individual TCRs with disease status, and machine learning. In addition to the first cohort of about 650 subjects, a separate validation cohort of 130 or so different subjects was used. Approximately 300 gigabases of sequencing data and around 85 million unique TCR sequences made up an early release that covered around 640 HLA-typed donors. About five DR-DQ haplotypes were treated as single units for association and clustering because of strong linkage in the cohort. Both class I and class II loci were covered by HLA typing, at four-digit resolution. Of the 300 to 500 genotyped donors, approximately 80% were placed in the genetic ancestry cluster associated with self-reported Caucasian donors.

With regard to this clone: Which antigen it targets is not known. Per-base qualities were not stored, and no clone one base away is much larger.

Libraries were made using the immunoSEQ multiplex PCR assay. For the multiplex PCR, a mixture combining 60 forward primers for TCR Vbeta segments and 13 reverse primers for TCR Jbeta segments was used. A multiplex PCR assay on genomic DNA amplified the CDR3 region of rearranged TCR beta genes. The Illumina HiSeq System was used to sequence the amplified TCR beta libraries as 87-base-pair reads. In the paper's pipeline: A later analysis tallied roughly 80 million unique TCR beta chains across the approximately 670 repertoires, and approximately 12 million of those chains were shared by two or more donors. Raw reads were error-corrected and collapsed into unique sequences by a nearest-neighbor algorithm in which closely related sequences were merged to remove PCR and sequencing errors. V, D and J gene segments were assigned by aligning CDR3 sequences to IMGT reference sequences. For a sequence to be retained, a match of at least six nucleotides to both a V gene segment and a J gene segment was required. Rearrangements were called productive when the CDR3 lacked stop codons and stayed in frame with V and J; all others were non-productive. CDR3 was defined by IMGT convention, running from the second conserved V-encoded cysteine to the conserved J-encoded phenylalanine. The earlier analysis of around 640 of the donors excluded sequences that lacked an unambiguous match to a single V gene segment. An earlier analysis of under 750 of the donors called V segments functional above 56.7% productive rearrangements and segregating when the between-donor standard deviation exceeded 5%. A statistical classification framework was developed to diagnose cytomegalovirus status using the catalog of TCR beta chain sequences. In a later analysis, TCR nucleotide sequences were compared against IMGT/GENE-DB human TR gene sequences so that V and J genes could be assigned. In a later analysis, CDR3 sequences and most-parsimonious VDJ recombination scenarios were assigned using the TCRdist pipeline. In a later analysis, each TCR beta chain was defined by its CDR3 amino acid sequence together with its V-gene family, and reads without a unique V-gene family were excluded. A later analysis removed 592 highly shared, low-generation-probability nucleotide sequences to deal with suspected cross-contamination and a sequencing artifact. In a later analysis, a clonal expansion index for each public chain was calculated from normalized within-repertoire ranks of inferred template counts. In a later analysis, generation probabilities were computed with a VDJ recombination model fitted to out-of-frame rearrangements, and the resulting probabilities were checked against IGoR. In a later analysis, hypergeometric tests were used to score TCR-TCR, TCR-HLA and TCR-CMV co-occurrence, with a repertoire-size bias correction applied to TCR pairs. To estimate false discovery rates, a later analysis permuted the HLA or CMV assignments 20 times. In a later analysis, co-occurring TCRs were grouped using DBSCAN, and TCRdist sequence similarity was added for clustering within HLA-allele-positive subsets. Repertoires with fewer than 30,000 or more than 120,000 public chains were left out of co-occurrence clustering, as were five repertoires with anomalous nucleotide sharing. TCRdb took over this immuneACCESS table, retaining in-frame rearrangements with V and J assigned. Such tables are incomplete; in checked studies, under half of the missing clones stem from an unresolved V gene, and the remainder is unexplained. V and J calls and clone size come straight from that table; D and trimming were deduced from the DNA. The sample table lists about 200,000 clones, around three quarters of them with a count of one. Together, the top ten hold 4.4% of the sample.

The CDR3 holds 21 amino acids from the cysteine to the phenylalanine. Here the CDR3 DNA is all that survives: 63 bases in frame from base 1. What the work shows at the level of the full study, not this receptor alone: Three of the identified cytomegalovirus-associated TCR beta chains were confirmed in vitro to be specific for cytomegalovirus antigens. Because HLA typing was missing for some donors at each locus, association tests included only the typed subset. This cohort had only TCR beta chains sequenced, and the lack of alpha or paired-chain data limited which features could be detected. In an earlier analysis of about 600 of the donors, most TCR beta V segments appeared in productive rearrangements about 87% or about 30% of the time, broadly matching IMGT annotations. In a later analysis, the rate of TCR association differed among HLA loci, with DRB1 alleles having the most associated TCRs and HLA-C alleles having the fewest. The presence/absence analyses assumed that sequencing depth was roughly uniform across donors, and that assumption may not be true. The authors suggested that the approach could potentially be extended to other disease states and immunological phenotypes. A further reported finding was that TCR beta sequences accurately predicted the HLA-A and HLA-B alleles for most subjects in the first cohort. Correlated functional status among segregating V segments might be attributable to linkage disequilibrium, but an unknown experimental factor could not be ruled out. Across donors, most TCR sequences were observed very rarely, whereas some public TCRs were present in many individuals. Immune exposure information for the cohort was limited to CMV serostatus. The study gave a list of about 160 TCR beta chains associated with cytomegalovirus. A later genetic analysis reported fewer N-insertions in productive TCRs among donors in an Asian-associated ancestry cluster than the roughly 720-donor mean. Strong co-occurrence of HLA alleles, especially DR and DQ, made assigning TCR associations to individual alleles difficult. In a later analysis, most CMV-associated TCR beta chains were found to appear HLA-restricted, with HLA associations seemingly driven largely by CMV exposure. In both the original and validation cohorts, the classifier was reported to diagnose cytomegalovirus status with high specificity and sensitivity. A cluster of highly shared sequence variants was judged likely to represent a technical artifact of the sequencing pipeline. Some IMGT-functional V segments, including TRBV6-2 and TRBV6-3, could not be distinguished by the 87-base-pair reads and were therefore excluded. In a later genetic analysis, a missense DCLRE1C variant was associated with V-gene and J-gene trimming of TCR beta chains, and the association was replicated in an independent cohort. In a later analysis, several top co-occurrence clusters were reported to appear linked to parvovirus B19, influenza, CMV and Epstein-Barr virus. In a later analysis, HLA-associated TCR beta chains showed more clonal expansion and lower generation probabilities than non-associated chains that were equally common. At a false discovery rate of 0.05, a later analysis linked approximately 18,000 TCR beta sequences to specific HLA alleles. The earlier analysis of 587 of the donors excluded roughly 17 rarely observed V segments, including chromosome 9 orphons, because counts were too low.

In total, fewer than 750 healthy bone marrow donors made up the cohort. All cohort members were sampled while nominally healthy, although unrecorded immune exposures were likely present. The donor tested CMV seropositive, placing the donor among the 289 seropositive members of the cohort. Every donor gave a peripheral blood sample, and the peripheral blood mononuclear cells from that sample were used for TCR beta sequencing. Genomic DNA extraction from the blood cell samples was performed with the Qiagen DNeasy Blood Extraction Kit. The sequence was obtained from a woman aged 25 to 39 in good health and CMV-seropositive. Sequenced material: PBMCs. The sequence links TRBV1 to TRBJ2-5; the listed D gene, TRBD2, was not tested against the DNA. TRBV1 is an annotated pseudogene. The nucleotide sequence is TGCACCAGCAGCCAAGTTTTTAGGGGGACGGGGGGGCTGGTGCTTCAAGAGACCCAGTACTTC. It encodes CTSSQVFRGTGGLVLQETQYF.